What follows are 12 T cell receptor beta chains derived from one specimen sequenced in a study of blood T cell repertoires in COVID-19. This table comes from immunoSEQ multiplex PCR, and its TCRdb copy is limited to in-frame clones, with some not included. This sample has about 280,000 clones; around 86% occur once, and the top ten carry approximately 9%. Sequencing was carried out using peripheral blood. These receptors were taken from a middle-aged man with active or convalescent COVID-19.

The chain uses TRBV30 and TRBJ1-3, with D uncertain. V was pared by 4 bases and J by 0 bases, with 10 bases between. CDR3 length: 14 amino acids. Germline CDR1 reads GTSNPN; CDR2 reads SVGIG (reference sequence). CDR3 sequence (DNA): TGTGCCTGGACCGGCGGGCTCTCTGGAAACACCATATATTTT. This gives the protein CAWTGGLSGNTIYF.

This chain connects TRBV14 to TRBJ2-5; TRBD2 might be the D (6 bases). The ends were cut back, 0 bases at V and 5 bases at J, with 19 bases in the middle. There are 17 residues in the CDR3. Germline V lookup: CDR1 SGHDN, CDR2 FVKESK. The DNA for the CDR3 is TGTGCCAGCAGCCAAGATACCGGGACTTGGGTTACGGAGACCCAGTACTTC. It codes for CASSQDTGTWVTETQYF.

The V and J genes are TRBV10-2 and TRBJ1-6, with D tentatively TRBD1 (5 bases). Germline loops: CDR1 WSHSY, CDR2 SAAADI. V was pared by 6 bases and J by 7 bases, with 16 bases between. CDR3 length: 15 amino acids. The CDR3 reads CASSPQGAQNSPLHF. The CDR3 DNA reads TGCGCCAGCAGCCCACAAGGGGCGCAAAATTCACCCCTCCACTTT.

The J gene is TRBJ1-4, the V gene TRBV30; D not certain. Germline assignment: CDR1 GTSNPN and CDR2 SVGIG (reference sequence). Deletions cut 3 bases from V and 6 bases from J, with 11 bases between. The CDR3 contains 13 residues. CDR3 residues: CAWRIGPYEKLFF. DNA for the CDR3: TGTGCCTGGAGGATTGGCCCTTATGAAAAACTGTTTTTT. The whole variable domain, filled in from reference TRBV30 and TRBJ1-4, reads SQTIHQWPATLVQPVGSPLSLECTVEGTSNPNLYWYRQAAGRGLQLLFYSVGIGQISSEVPQNLSASRPQDRQFILSSKKLLLSDSGFYLCAWRIGPYEKLFFGSGTQLSVL.

The genes are TRBV7-2 and TRBJ2-7; 9 positions match TRBD1. The CDR3 extends over 16 amino acids. In germline, CDR1 is SGHTA, CDR2 FQGNSA. V lost 2 bases and J lost 1; bases outside the gene matches: 6. CDR3: CASSLYRGTGSYEQYF. For the CDR3, the DNA is TGTGCCAGCAGCTTATATAGGGGGACAGGGTCCTACGAGCAGTACTTC. Filled out from reference TRBV7-2 and TRBJ2-7, the complete variable domain reads GAGVSQSPSNKVTEKGKDVELRCDPISGHTALYWYRQSLGQGLEFLIYFQGNSAPDKSGLPSDRFSAERTGGSVSTLTIQRTQQEDSAVYLCASSLYRGTGSYEQYFGPGTRLTVT.

The rearrangement uses TRBV28 and TRBJ2-7; D possibly corresponds to TRBD1 (5 bases). The CDR3 contains 15 residues. Deletions cut 3 bases from V and 6 bases from J, with 18 bases between. Germline V gene data show CDR1 as MDHEN and CDR2 as SYDVKM. The CDR3 nucleotides read TGTGCCAGCAGTTTCGCCGGACACCTGAAAGGCGAGCAGTACTTC. This encodes CASSFAGHLKGEQYF.

The rearrangement joins TRBV10-1 to TRBJ1-1; D may be TRBD1 (5 bases). Germline V CDR1 and CDR2: WNHNN, SYGVQD (reference sequence). This CDR3 region has 16 residues. Trimming left V 3 bases short and J 2 bases short, with 16 bases between. The CDR3 nucleotides are TGCGCCAGCAGTGATGGGGCAGGACCCGACAACACTGAAGCTTTCTTT. Its translation: CASSDGAGPDNTEAFF.

The chain couples TRBV5-1 to TRBJ1-4, with 7 nucleotides matching TRBD1. J lost 1 base, V lost 0 bases, and 6 bases had no gene match. Germline V lookup: CDR1 SGHRS, CDR2 YFSETQ. CDR3 length: 17 residues. The CDR3 is CASSLEPGGRTNEKLFF. The CDR3 DNA reads TGCGCCAGCAGCTTGGAGCCAGGGGGGAGAACTAATGAAAAACTGTTTTTT.

V gene TRBV19 combines with J gene TRBJ1-5; possible D gene TRBD1, 6 bases. V was shortened by 5 bases and J by 0 bases, with 11 bases between the two germline ends. The CDR3 length is 15 residues. Germline V lookup: CDR1 LNHDA, CDR2 SQIVND (reference sequence). Here the CDR3 reads CASSPRGGSNQPQHF. As DNA, the CDR3 is TGTGCCAGTAGTCCTAGGGGGGGTAGCAATCAGCCCCAGCATTTT.

This clone was counted a single time. This chain joins TRBV19 and TRBJ2-7, with D possibly being TRBD2 (5 bases). Between the trimmed V and J ends, which lost 11 bases and 0 bases, there was a span of 20 bases. This CDR3 is 15 amino acids long. CDR1 and CDR2 from the germline V gene are LNHDA and SQIVND (reference sequence). The CDR3 is CAVAPRAASSYEQYF. The CDR3 DNA reads as TGTGCCGTGGCCCCCAGAGCGGCTAGCTCCTACGAGCAGTACTTC.

The chain joins TRBV3-1 (or the pseudogene TRBV3-2) to TRBJ1-2, with D hard to call. Germline lookup yields CDR1 LGHDT and CDR2 YNNKEL (reference sequence). V dropped 1 base and J dropped 5 bases, with 11 bases sitting between them. The CDR3 has 14 amino acids. The CDR3 bases are TGTGCCAGCAGCCAAGGACTTGCCCTGTATGGCTACACCTTC. It is translated as CASSQGLALYGYTF.

V usage is TRBV19 and J usage is TRBJ2-1; no firm D call. V was clipped by 7 bases and J by 8 bases, with 12 bases between them. Per germline, CDR1 LNHDA and CDR2 SQIVND (reference sequence). This CDR3 is built from 12 residues. CDR3 in DNA: TGTGCCAGTACTGGCACCGTACATGAGCAGTTCTTC. The encoded protein is CASTGTVHEQFF. The full variable domain, with the rest looked up from reference TRBV19 and TRBJ2-1, is DGGITQSPKYLFRKEGQNVTLSCEQNLNHDAMYWYRQDPGQGLRLIYYSQIVNDFQKGDIAEGYSVSREKKESFPLTVTSAQKNPTAFYLCASTGTVHEQFFGPGTRLTVL.